This T cell receptor beta chain was documented in a study of radiation and T cells in renal cell carcinoma. Overall study results and limits: Only small tumor regions of about 1 g were sampled. Compared with controls, irradiated tumors showed greater TCR clonality. Dominant CDR3 motifs were more common in irradiated tumors than controls.

Germline assignment: CDR1 SNHLY and CDR2 FYNNEI. This CDR3 has 15 amino acids. Trimming removed 6 bases from V and 5 bases from J; junction bases left unmatched: 9. Libraries were prepared by immunoSEQ multiplex PCR; TCRdb keeps only in-frame clonotypes and omits some of them. Of approximately 12,000 clones listed, approximately 68% were seen once; the top ten hold roughly 20%. The treatment is: treatment-naive control, cytoreductive nephrectomy. This clone showed up just a few times. The antigen is undetermined. The TCR comes from an elderly woman with renal cell carcinoma. The V call is TRBV2, the J call TRBJ1-4; TRBD1 aligns across 7 bases. Material: tumor tissue, obtained from a patient whose treatment was nephrectomy without radiotherapy. CDR3 DNA sequence: TGTGCCAGCAGCCCGGGGGGACAGAGGAATGAAAAACTGTTTTTT. Protein: CASSPGGQRNEKLFF.